These T cell receptor beta chains were read from a single sample in a study of cytomegalovirus exposure and HLA in healthy donors. Sequencing used immunoSEQ multiplex PCR; TCRdb keeps in-frame clones, though not all of them. The sample comprises about 140,000 clones, approximately 80% of which are singletons, and around 4.1% rests with the top ten. The sample consisted of PBMCs. The receptor source for this set is a man aged 40-49 years in good health and CMV-seropositive. Each CDR3 is given with its conserved first and last residue. The order of the fields is V gene, J gene, clone size, D gene, CDR3 DNA, CDR3 protein. The D gene is left open where the match is weak. Rows give clone size only sometimes, using once, few, many, or a class for an expanded clone.

TRBV27	TRBJ2-2	-	TRBD1	TGTGCCAGCGCCAAGGGGGCCCGGCCCGGGGAGCTGTTTTTT	CASAKGARPGELFF
TRBV5-4	TRBJ1-2	-	-	TGTGCCAGCAGCGAGGATCTCTATGGCTACACCTTC	CASSEDLYGYTF
TRBV6-6	TRBJ2-7	-	-	TGTGCCAGCAGTTCCGCGACTAGGTCGTCCTACGAGCAGTACTTC	CASSSATRSSYEQYF
TRBV19	TRBJ1-2	-	TRBD1	TGTGCCAGTAGTCCGTGGGACAGAGAACAATATGGCTACACCTTC	CASSPWDREQYGYTF
TRBV6-1	TRBJ1-3	-	TRBD1	TGTGCCAGCAGACAGGACAGGGCTGGAAACACCATATATTTT	CASRQDRAGNTIYF
TRBV7-9	TRBJ2-7	-	TRBD1	TGTGCCAGCAGCTTGGGACAGGGGATATACGAGCAGTACTTC	CASSLGQGIYEQYF
TRBV6-1	TRBJ1-2	-	-	TGTGCCAGCAGTGGGGATCAGGGGAGCGGCTACACCTTC	CASSGDQGSGYTF
TRBV19	TRBJ2-7	-	TRBD2	TGTGCCAGTAGTATCGCTAGCGGGGAAATCGGATACGAGCAGTACTTC	CASSIASGEIGYEQYF
TRBV7-6	TRBJ1-1	-	-	TGTGCCAGCAGCTTCTCAGGCACTGAAGCTTTCTTT	CASSFSGTEAFF
TRBV11-2	TRBJ2-7	once	TRBD1	TGTGCCAGCAGCTTCGACAGGGGCTCCGAGCAGTACTTC	CASSFDRGSEQYF
TRBV19	TRBJ2-5	few	-	TGTGCCAGCCGACAGGCGGGAGAGACCCAGTACTTC	CASRQAGETQYF
TRBV9	TRBJ1-1	-	TRBD1	TGTGCCAGCAGCCTAGACAGGGGGATCAACACTGAAGCTTTCTTT	CASSLDRGINTEAFF
TRBV29-1	TRBJ2-1	-	TRBD1	TGCAGCGCACCGATAGACAGGGGCCAAGGAACCTACAATGAGCAGTTCTTC	CSAPIDRGQGTYNEQFF
TRBV12-5	TRBJ1-4	-	-	TGTGCTAGTGGTGGAGGGGCGATCTCCGCAAAACTGTTTTTT	CASGGGAISAKLFF
TRBV2	TRBJ2-3	once	-	TGTGCCAGCAGGGATACAGGTGATACGCAGTATTTT	CASRDTGDTQYF
TRBV6-5	TRBJ1-5	-	TRBD1	TGTGCCAGCAGCCCCGACAGGGGAGGCCAGCCCCAGCATTTT	CASSPDRGGQPQHF
TRBV4-1	TRBJ2-3	-	-	TGCGCCAGCAGCCAAGATAAATCGGGCACAGATACGCAGTATTTT	CASSQDKSGTDTQYF
TRBV6-1	TRBJ2-7	-	TRBD2	TGTGCCAGCCTCTTTAGCGGGGCATACGAGCAGTACTTC	CASLFSGAYEQYF
TRBV6-6	TRBJ1-1	few	-	TGTGCCAGCAGAAAGCCTGGGGGCATGAACACTGAAGCTTTCTTT	CASRKPGGMNTEAFF
TRBV7-2	TRBJ2-7	-	-	TGTGCCAGCAGCTTAGCCGGGGAACCGACCTACGAGCAGTACTTC	CASSLAGEPTYEQYF
TRBV5-1	TRBJ2-1	-	-	TGCGCCAGCAGCTTCGAACTAGCCGCGTACAATGAGCAGTTCTTC	CASSFELAAYNEQFF